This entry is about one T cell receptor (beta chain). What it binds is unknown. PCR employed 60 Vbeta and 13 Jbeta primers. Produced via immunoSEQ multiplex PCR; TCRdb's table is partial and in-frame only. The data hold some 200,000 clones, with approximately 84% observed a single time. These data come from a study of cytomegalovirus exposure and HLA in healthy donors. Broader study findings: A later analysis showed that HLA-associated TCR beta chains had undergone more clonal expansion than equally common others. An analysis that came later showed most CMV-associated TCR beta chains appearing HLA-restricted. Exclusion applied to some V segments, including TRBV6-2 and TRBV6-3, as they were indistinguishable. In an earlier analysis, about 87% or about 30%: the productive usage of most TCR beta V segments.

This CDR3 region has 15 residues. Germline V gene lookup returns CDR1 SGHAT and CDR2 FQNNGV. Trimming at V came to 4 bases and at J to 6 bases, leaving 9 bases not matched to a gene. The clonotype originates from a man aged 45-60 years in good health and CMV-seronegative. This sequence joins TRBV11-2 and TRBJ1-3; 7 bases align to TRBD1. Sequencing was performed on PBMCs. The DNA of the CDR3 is TGTGCCAGCAGCTACGGCGACAGGGTTGCAAACACCATATATTTT. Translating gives CASSYGDRVANTIYF.